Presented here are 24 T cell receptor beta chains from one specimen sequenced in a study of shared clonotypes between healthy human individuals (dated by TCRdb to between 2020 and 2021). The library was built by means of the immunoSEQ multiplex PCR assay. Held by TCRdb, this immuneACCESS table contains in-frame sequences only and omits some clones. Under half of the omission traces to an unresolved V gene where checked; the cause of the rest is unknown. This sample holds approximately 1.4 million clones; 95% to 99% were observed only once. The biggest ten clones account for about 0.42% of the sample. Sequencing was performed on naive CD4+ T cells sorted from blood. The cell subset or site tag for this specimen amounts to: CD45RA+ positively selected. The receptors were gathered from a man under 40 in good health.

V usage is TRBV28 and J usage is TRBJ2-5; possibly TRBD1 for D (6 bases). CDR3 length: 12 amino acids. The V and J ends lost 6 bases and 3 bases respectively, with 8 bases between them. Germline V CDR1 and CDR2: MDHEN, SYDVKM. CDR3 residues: CASSRTEETQYF. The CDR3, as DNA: TGTGCCAGCAGCAGGACAGAAGAGACCCAGTACTTC.

CDR3 region: CASSWAYGLAAYEQYF. The CDR3 DNA follows: TGTGCCAGCAGTTGGGCGTACGGACTAGCGGCGTACGAGCAGTACTTC. This chain joins TRBV27 and TRBJ2-7, with 10 bases that match TRBD2. J was trimmed by 4 bases and V by 4 bases; bases with no gene match: 10. CDR3 length: 16 amino acids. The germline V gene has CDR1 MNHEY and CDR2 SMNVEV (reference sequence).

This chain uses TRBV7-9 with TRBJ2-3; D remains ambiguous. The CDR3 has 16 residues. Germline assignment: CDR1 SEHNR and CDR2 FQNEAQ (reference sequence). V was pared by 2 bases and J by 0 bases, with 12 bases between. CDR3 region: CASSLLPGLSTDTQYF. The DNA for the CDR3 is TGTGCCAGCAGCTTACTGCCAGGTTTGAGCACAGATACGCAGTATTTT.

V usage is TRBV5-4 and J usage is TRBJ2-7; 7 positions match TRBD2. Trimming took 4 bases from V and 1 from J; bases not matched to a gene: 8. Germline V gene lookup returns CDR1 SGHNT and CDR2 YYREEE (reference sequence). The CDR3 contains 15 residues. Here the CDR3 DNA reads TGTGCCAGCAGCCCATCGCTAGCGGAATCCTACGAGCAGTACTTC. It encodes CASSPSLAESYEQYF.

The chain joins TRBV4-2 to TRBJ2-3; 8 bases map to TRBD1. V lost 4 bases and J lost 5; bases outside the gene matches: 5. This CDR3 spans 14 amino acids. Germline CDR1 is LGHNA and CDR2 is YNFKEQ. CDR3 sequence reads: CASSLRGQEDTQYF. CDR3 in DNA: TGTGCCAGCAGCCTCCGGGGACAGGAAGATACGCAGTATTTT.

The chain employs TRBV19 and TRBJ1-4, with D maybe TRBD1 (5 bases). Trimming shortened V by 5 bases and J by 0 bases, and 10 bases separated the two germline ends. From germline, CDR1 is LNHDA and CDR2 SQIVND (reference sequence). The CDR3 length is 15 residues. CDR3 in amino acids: CASSGTAATNEKLFF. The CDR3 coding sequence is TGTGCCAGTAGTGGGACGGCAGCAACTAATGAAAAACTGTTTTTT.

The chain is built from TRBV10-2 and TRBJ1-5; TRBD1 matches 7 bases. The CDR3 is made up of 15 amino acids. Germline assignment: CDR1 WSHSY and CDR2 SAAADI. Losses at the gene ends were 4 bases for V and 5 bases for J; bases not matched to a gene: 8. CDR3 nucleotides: TGCGCCAGCAGTGTACAGGGGAACGTCGATCAGCCCCAGCATTTT. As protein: CASSVQGNVDQPQHF.

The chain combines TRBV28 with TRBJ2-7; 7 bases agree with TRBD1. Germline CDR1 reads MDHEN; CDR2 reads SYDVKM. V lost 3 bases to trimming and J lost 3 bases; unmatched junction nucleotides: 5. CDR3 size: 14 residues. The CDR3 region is CASSLGDSYYEQYF. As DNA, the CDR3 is TGTGCCAGCAGTTTGGGGGACAGTTACTACGAGCAGTACTTC.

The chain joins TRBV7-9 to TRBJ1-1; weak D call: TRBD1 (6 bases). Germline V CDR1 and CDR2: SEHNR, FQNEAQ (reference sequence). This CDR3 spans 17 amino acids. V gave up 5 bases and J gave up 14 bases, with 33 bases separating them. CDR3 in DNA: TGTGCCAGCAGCCGGGACACGAGTTTGGGCTTCTTTGGTCCACTCTTCTTT. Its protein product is CASSRDTSLGFFGPLFF.

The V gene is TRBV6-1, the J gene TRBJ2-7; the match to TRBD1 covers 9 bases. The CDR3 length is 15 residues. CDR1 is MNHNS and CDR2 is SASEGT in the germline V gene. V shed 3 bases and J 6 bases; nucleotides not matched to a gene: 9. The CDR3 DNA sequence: TGTGCCAGCAGTGAGTCGGGACAGGGAGTACGCGAGCAGTACTTC. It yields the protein CASSESGQGVREQYF.

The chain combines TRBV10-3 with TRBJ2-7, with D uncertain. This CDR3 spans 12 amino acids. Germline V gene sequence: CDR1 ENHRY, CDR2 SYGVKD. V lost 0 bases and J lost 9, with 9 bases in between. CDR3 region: CAISESGIRQYF. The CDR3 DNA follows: TGTGCCATCAGTGAGTCGGGGATTCGGCAGTACTTC.

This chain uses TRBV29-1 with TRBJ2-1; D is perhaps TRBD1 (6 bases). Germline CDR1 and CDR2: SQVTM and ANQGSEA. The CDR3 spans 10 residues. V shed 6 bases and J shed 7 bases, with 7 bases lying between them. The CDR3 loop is CSVQGNEQFF. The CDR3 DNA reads TGCAGCGTCCAGGGGAATGAGCAGTTCTTC.

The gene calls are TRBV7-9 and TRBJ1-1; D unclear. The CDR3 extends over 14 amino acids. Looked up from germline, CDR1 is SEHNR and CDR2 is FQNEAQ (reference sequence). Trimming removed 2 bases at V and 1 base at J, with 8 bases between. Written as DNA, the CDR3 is TGTGCCAGCAGCTTATCACCGACGAACACTGAAGCTTTCTTT. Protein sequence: CASSLSPTNTEAFF. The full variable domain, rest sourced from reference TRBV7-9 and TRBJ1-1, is DTGVSQNPRHKITKRGQNVTFRCDPISEHNRLYWYRQTLGQGPEFLTYFQNEAQLEKSRLLSDRFSAERPKGSFSTLEIQRTEQGDSAMYLCASSLSPTNTEAFFGQGTRLTVV.

This chain's CDR3 is CASSVDSNYGYTF. In nucleotides, the CDR3 is TGTGCCAGCAGTGTCGACAGTAACTATGGCTACACCTTC. J is TRBJ1-2 and V is TRBV6-1; TRBD1 might be the D (5 bases). Deletions cut 4 bases from V and 1 base from J, with 7 bases between. In germline, CDR1 is MNHNS, CDR2 SASEGT. The CDR3 runs 13 residues.

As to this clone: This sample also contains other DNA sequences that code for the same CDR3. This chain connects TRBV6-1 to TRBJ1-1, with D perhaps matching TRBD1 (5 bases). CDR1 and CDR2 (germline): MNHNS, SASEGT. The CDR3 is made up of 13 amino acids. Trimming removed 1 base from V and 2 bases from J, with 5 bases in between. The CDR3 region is CASSEGTNTEAFF. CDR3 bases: TGTGCCAGCAGTGAAGGGACAAACACTGAAGCTTTCTTT.

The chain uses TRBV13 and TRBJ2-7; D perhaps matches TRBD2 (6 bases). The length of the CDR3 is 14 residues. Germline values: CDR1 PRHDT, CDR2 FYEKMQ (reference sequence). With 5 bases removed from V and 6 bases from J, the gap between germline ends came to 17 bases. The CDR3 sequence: CASSGPGLTIEQYF. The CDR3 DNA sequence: TGTGCCAGCAGCGGCCCGGGACTCACGATCGAGCAGTACTTC.

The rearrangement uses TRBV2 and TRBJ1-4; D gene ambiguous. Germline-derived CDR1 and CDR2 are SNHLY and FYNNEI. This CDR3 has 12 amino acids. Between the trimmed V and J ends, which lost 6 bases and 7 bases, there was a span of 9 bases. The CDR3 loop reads CASSIGREKLFF. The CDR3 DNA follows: TGTGCCAGCAGCATTGGTCGTGAAAAACTGTTTTTT.

CDR3 in DNA: TGTGCCAGCAGCTCCTATAGCGGGTCCTACGAGCAGTACTTC. Amino acids: CASSSYSGSYEQYF. The chain has TRBV7-2 and TRBJ2-7, with 7 bases matching TRBD2. In germline, CDR1 is SGHTA, CDR2 FQGNSA. The CDR3 sequence is 14 residues long. Germline trimming cut 4 bases from V and 1 base from J; bases unmatched to any gene: 4.

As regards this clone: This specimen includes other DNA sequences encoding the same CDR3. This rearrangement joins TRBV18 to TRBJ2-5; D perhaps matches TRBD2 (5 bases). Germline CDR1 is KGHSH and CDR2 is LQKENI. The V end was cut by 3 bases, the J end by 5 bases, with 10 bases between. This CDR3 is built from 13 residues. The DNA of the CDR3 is TGTGCCAGCTCACCTCGAGGGAGCGAGACCCAGTACTTC. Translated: CASSPRGSETQYF.

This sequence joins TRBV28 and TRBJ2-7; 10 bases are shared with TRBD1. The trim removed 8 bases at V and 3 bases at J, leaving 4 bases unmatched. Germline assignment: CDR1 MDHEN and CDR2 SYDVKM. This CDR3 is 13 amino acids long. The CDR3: CASGTGVVYEQYF. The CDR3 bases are TGTGCCAGCGGGACAGGGGTCGTCTACGAGCAGTACTTC.

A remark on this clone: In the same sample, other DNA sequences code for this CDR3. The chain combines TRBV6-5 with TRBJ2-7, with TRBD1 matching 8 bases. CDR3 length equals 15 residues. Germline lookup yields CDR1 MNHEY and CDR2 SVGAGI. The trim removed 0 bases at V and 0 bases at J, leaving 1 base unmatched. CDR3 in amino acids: CASSYSGTGSYEQYF. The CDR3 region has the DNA TGTGCCAGCAGTTACTCCGGGACAGGCTCCTACGAGCAGTACTTC.

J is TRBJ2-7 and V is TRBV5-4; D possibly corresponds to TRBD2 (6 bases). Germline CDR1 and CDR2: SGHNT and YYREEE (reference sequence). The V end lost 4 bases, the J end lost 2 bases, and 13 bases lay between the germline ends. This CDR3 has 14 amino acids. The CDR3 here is CASSSRGSTYEQYF. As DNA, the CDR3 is TGTGCCAGCAGCAGCCGGGGGTCAACCTACGAGCAGTACTTC.

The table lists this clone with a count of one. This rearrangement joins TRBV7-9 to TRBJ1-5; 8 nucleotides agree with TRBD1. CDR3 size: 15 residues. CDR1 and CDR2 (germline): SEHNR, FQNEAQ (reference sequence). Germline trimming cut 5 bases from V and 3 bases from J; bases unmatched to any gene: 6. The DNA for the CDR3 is TGTGCCAGCAGCCCCACGGGACAGGCCAATCAGCCCCAGCATTTT. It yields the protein CASSPTGQANQPQHF.

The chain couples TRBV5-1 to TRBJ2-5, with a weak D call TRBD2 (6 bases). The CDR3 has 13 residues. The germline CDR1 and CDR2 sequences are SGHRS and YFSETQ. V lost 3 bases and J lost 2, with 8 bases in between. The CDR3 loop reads CASSWSGQETQYF. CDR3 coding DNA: TGCGCCAGCAGCTGGAGCGGGCAAGAGACCCAGTACTTC.